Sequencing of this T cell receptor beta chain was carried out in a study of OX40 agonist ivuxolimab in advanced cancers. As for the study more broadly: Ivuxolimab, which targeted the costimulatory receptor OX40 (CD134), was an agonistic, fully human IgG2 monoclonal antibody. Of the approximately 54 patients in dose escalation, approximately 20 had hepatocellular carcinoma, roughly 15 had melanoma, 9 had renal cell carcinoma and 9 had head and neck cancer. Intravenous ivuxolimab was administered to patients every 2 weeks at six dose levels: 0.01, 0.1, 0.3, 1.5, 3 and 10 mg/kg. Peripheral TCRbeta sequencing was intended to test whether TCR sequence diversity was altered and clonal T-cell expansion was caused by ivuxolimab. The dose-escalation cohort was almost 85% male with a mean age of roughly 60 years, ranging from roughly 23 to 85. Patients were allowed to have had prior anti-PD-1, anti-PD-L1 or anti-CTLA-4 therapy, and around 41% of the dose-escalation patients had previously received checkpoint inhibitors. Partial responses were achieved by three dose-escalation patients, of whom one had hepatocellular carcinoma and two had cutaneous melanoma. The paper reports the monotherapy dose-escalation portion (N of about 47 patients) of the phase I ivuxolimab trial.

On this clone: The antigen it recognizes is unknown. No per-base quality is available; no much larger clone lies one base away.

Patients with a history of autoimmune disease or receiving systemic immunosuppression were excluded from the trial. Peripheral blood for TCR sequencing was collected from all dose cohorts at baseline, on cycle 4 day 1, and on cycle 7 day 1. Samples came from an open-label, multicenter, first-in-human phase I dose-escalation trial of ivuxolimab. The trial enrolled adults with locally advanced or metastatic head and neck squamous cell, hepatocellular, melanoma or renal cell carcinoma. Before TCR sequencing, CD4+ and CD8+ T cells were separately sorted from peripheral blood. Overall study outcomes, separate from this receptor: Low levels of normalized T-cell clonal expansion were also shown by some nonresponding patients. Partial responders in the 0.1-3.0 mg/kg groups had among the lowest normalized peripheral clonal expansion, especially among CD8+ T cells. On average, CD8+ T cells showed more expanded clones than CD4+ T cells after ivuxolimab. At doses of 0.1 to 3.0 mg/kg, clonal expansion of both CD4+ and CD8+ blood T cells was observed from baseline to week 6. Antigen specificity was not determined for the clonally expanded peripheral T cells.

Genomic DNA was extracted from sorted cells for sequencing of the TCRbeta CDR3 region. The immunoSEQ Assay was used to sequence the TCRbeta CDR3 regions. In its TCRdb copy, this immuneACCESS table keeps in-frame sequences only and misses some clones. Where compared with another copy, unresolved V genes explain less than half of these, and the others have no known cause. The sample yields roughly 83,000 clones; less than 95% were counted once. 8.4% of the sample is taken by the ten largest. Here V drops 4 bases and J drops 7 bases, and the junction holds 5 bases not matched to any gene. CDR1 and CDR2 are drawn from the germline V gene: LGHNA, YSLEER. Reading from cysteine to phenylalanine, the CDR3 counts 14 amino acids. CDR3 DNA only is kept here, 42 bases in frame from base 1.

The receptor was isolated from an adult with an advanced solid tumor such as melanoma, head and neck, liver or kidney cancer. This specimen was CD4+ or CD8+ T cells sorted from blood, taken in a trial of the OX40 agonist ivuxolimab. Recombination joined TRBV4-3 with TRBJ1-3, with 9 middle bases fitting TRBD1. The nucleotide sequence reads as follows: TGCGCCAGCAGCCTGGGACAGGGTGTTAACACCATATATTTT. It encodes CASSLGQGVNTIYF.